This entry lists 20 T cell receptor beta chains sequenced from one sample in a study of T cell repertoires in cytomegalovirus infection. Antigen specificity for these receptors is unknown. TCRdb reanalysed the reads using MiXCR and keeps one entry per CDR3 protein. The top ten clones hold 48% of a sample with fewer than 650,000 distinct CDR3 sequences, 40% of them seen once. This specimen consisted of cultured PBMCs, obtained from culture after CMV antigen stimulation. The receptor set was obtained from a human donor in good health (CMV status not recorded). Some clones in this sample may be carry-over from other donors' samples.

The chain uses TRBV27 and TRBJ2-3, with 7 bases lining up with TRBD2. Looked up from germline, CDR1 is MNHEY and CDR2 is SMNVEV (reference sequence). The trim removed 7 bases at V and 1 base at J, leaving 8 bases unmatched. This CDR3 is 15 amino acids long. The CDR3 reads CASIGDAGGTDTQYF. The CDR3 DNA reads TGTGCCAGCATCGGGGACGCGGGGGGCACAGATACGCAGTATTTT.

V usage is TRBV12-3 or TRBV12-4 and J usage is TRBJ2-7; no clear D gene. V was pared by 9 bases and J by 1 base, with 13 bases between. The CDR3 is 13 residues long. The CDR3 here is CARCPTPSYEQYF. The CDR3 DNA sequence: TGTGCCAGGTGCCCAACCCCATCCTACGAGCAGTACTTC.

There are a few counts of this clonotype. The chain carries TRBV5-5 and TRBJ2-3, with TRBD2 matching 9 bases. The length of the CDR3 is 15 residues. V lost 4 bases and J lost 3; bases outside the gene matches: 6. The germline V gene has CDR1 SGHKS and CDR2 YYEKEE (reference sequence). CDR3 region: CASSPAGGLTDTQYF. CDR3 coding DNA: TGTGCCAGCAGCCCGGCGGGGGGGCTGACAGATACGCAGTATTTT.

The gene calls are TRBV12-3 or TRBV12-4 and TRBJ2-1; D unclear. V was cut by 3 bases and J by 10 bases, with 4 bases left in between. The CDR3 contains 10 residues. In DNA form, the CDR3 reads TGTGCCAGCAGTTTCACCGAGCAGTTCTTC. Translated: CASSFTEQFF.

The V gene is TRBV20-1, the J gene TRBJ1-5; D not certain. From germline, CDR1 is DFQATT and CDR2 SNEGSKA (reference sequence). The CDR3 is 12 residues long. Trimming took 6 bases from V and 1 from J, leaving 7 bases between them. Here the CDR3 reads CSAGISNQPQHF. The CDR3 DNA reads TGCAGTGCAGGGATCAGCAATCAGCCCCAGCATTTT.

V is TRBV6-1 and J is TRBJ1-5; 7 nucleotides line up with TRBD1. V trimming: 6 bases; J trimming: 6 bases; junction bases outside the gene matches: 14. The CDR3 totals 16 residues. Germline V gene data show CDR1 as MNHNS and CDR2 as SASEGT. The CDR3 region has the DNA TGTGCCAGCAGCCAAAGCGGGGCAGGGGGAGGTCAGCCCCAGCATTTT. Encoded protein: CASSQSGAGGGQPQHF.

In this sample, this clonotype turned up a few times. This chain connects TRBV12-3 or TRBV12-4 to TRBJ2-1, with TRBD2 identical over 9 bases. The CDR3 length is 14 residues. J gave up 5 bases and V 7 bases, and 6 bases lay outside the gene matches. CDR3 in amino acids: CASNEAGGHNEQFF. In DNA form, the CDR3 reads TGTGCCAGCAACGAAGCGGGAGGACACAATGAGCAGTTCTTC.

This clonotype was observed a handful of times. The chain links TRBV6-2 or TRBV6-3 to TRBJ2-3, with D perhaps matching TRBD1 (6 bases). The CDR3 loop spans 15 amino acids. Deletions cut 1 base from V and 3 bases from J, with 11 bases between. Germline CDR1 MNHEY, CDR2 SVGEGT. The CDR3 here is CASSYFGQLTDTQYF. The CDR3 coding sequence is TGTGCCAGCAGTTACTTCGGACAGCTGACAGATACGCAGTATTTT.

Only a few counts were recorded for this clonotype. The V gene is TRBV12-3 or TRBV12-4, the J gene TRBJ2-1; D is possibly TRBD2 (5 bases). V was clipped by 4 bases and J by 7 bases, with 17 bases between them. CDR3 length: 15 residues. CDR3 sequence (DNA): TGTGCCAGCAGTTCCCGTACTGGGAGTGTTAATGAGCAGTTCTTC. As protein: CASSSRTGSVNEQFF.

The V gene is TRBV12-3 or TRBV12-4, the J gene TRBJ1-1, with 7 bases lining up with TRBD1. V shed 6 bases, J shed 6 bases, and the junction held 16 bases outside the gene matches. The CDR3 extends over 16 amino acids. The CDR3 DNA follows: TGTGCCAGCAGCCCCGGGACAGATTATAACACCGCTGAAGCTTTCTTT. The encoded protein is CASSPGTDYNTAEAFF.

CDR3: CASSERTANTEAFF. In nucleotides, the CDR3 is TGCGCCAGCAGTGAAAGGACGGCGAACACTGAAGCTTTCTTT. The J gene is TRBJ1-1, the V gene TRBV10-2; D unresolved. Germline CDR1 is WSHSY and CDR2 is SAAADI. The V end was cut by 3 bases, the J end by 1 base, with 9 bases between. This CDR3 spans 14 amino acids.

The CDR3 DNA sequence: TGTGCCAGCAGCCGTATCCCGCCCCTCCACTTT. It codes for CASSRIPPLHF. The chain is built from TRBV2 and TRBJ1-6; no firm D call. The germline V and J ends were trimmed by 6 bases and 13 bases, with 10 bases remaining between them. The CDR3 consists of 11 residues. The germline gives CDR1 SNHLY, CDR2 FYNNEI.

The chain uses TRBV28 and TRBJ1-6, with a possible D match to TRBD1 (6 bases). This CDR3 comprises 14 residues. The germline gives CDR1 MDHEN, CDR2 SYDVKM. Trimming shortened V by 4 bases and J by 10 bases, and 14 bases separated the two germline ends. CDR3 sequence reads: CASSSRRGRSPLHF. As DNA, the CDR3 is TGTGCCAGCAGTTCACGCAGGGGACGATCACCCCTCCACTTT.

V and J are TRBV27 and TRBJ1-1; 8 positions agree with TRBD1. The germline gives CDR1 MNHEY, CDR2 SMNVEV (reference sequence). J gave up 1 base and V 4 bases, and 8 bases lay outside the gene matches. The CDR3 contains 16 residues. CDR3 nucleotides: TGTGCCAGCAGTTCGACACCCAGGGGGCCGAACACTGAAGCTTTCTTT. Protein: CASSSTPRGPNTEAFF.

This clonotype came up a few times. The chain couples TRBV28 to TRBJ2-1, with TRBD2 matching 11 bases. Trimming cost V 4 bases and J 5 bases; bases outside gene matches: 4. This CDR3 region has 15 residues. Germline assignment: CDR1 MDHEN and CDR2 SYDVKM. CDR3 sequence: CASSSLAGGNNEQFF. As DNA, the CDR3 is TGTGCCAGCAGTTCCTTAGCGGGGGGGAACAATGAGCAGTTCTTC.

There are a few counts of this clonotype. The V call is TRBV7-4, the J call TRBJ2-1; D gene uncertain. V was clipped by 6 bases and J by 5 bases, with 29 bases between them. The CDR3 sequence is 19 residues long. Germline values: CDR1 SGHVT, CDR2 SQSDAQ. The CDR3 loop is CASSQIIRFLGNLDNEQFF. The CDR3 DNA follows: TGTGCCAGCAGTCAGATAATACGGTTCCTTGGTAACTTAGACAATGAGCAGTTCTTC. Supplemented by reference TRBV7-4 and TRBJ2-1, the full variable domain reads GAGVSQSPRYKVAKRGRDVALRCDSISGHVTLYWYRQTLGQGSEVLTYSQSDAQRDKSGRPSGRFSAERPERSVSTLKIQRTEQGDSAVYLCASSQIIRFLGNLDNEQFFGPGTRLTVL.

The CDR3 sequence: CASSLNVGSIRYEQYF. DNA for the CDR3: TGTGCCAGCAGTTTAAACGTTGGGAGTATCCGCTACGAGCAGTACTTC. The chain combines TRBV6-2 or TRBV6-3 with TRBJ2-7; maybe TRBD2 (5 bases). V was trimmed by 4 bases and J by 3 bases, leaving 19 bases between them. CDR1 is MNHEY and CDR2 is SVGEGT in the germline V gene. The CDR3 spans 16 residues.

This clonotype was found many times. This rearrangement joins TRBV12-3 or TRBV12-4 to TRBJ2-2; a weak D match, TRBD1 (5 bases). The CDR3 has 15 residues. V dropped 2 bases and J dropped 6 bases, with 13 bases sitting between them. The CDR3 sequence: CASSLRPGMAGELFF. The DNA for the CDR3 is TGTGCCAGCAGTTTAAGGCCAGGGATGGCCGGGGAGCTGTTTTTT.

Only a few counts were recorded for this clonotype. CDR3: CASSSRGASGNQPQHF. The CDR3 DNA sequence: TGTGCCAGCAGCTCTCGGGGGGCGAGTGGCAATCAGCCCCAGCATTTT. The chain employs TRBV7-2 and TRBJ1-5, with a possible D match to TRBD1 (6 bases). The CDR3 totals 16 residues. The V gene lost 4 bases and the J gene lost 2 bases, with 15 bases spanning the gap. Per germline, CDR1 SGHTA and CDR2 FQGNSA.

This clonotype appeared a few times. This chain connects TRBV7-2 to TRBJ2-5; D call uncertain. V was trimmed by 6 bases and J by 5 bases, leaving 10 bases between them. Germline V gene data show CDR1 as SGHTA and CDR2 as FQGNSA. This CDR3 is built from 12 residues. The CDR3 here is CASSATMETQYF. CDR3 nucleotides: TGTGCCAGCAGTGCCACAATGGAGACCCAGTACTTC.